This note documents a single TCR beta chain sequence. Antigen specificity is unknown. Every one of the donors was a healthy Caucasian. This record comes from a study of identical twins. General study findings and limits: Because invariant MAIT and iNKT cells could be present, zero-insertion analyses could be partly confounded.

Trimming shortened V by 9 bases and J by 9 bases, and 15 bases separated the two germline ends. There are 12 residues in the CDR3. Template switching added a universal primer site; cDNA carried unique molecular identifiers. TCRdb ran MiXCR on the 5' RACE reads and lists one entry per CDR3 protein. The sample holds 1.5 million to 2 million distinct CDR3 sequences, around 29% seen once. The sequenced sample was cord blood. This receptor was taken from a newborn girl in good health. The chain has TRBV12-3 or TRBV12-4 and TRBJ2-1; D might be TRBD1 (5 bases). The CDR3 sequence is CARHRRGSEQFF. In nucleotides, the CDR3 is TGTGCCAGACATCGAAGGGGAAGTGAGCAGTTCTTC.